What follows are 3 T cell receptor beta chains derived from one specimen sequenced in a study of CD8 T cells in Susac syndrome. Random hexamers served to reverse transcribe about 0.5 to 1 ug RNA. TCRdb ran MiXCR on the immunoSEQ multiplex PCR reads and lists one entry per CDR3 protein. The sample lists around 85,000 distinct CDR3 sequences; 85% to 95% were seen once. Material for sequencing was CD8+ T cells from PBMCs. The receptors stem from a human donor with Susac syndrome.

The gene calls are TRBV6-5 and TRBJ2-2; D gene unclear. The CDR3 is 16 amino acids. Germline CDR1 and CDR2: MNHEY and SVGAGI. V was shortened by 0 bases and J by 0 bases, with 8 bases between the two germline ends. CDR3 sequence: CASSYSSYSNTGELFF. DNA of the CDR3: TGTGCCAGCAGTTACTCTTCCTACTCGAACACCGGGGAGCTGTTTTTT.

The chain carries TRBV6-5 and TRBJ1-1; no clear D gene. CDR1 is MNHEY and CDR2 is SVGAGI in the germline V gene. V was trimmed by 1 base and J by 2 bases, leaving 11 bases between them. The CDR3 is 15 amino acids. CDR3 sequence: CASSYFQALNTEAFF. The CDR3 coding sequence is TGTGCCAGCAGTTACTTTCAGGCCCTCAACACTGAAGCTTTCTTT.

This sequence joins TRBV29-1 and TRBJ2-7; TRBD1 is a possible D gene (6 bases). Germline-derived CDR1 and CDR2 are SQVTM and ANQGSEA. The CDR3 runs to 11 residues. The V end lost 7 bases, the J end lost 2 bases, and 9 bases lay between the germline ends. The CDR3, as DNA: TGCAGCGCCGGACAGACCTACGAGCAGTACTTC. Translating it yields CSAGQTYEQYF.